Below are 8 T cell receptor beta chains sequenced from a single sample in a study of cytomegalovirus exposure and HLA in healthy donors. The PCR contained 60 Vbeta and 13 Jbeta primers. Profiling relied on immunoSEQ multiplex PCR, and the TCRdb table lists in-frame clones only, not all of them. The sample holds around 140,000 clones, approximately 80% seen once. Sequences were obtained from PBMCs. Receptor source: a woman between 35 and 50 years old in good health and CMV-seronegative.

The chain combines TRBV6-6 with TRBJ1-5; tentatively, D is TRBD1 (5 bases). Trimming removed 2 bases at V and 7 bases at J, with 15 bases between. This CDR3 region has 15 residues. CDR1 MNHNY and CDR2 SVGAGI come from the germline V gene (reference sequence). The CDR3 loop reads CASSYPAGSMQPQHF. The CDR3 DNA sequence: TGTGCCAGCAGTTACCCGGCAGGGTCGATGCAGCCCCAGCATTTT.

The table lists this clone with a count of one. The genes are TRBV12-5 and TRBJ1-5; D possibly corresponds to TRBD1 (5 bases). With 4 bases removed from V and 4 bases from J, the gap between germline ends came to 8 bases. The CDR3 spans 13 residues. Germline CDR1 is LGHNT and CDR2 is FRNRAP. CDR3 in amino acids: CASGWGENQPQHF. The CDR3 region has the DNA TGTGCTAGTGGTTGGGGGGAGAATCAGCCCCAGCATTTT.

This chain connects TRBV30 to TRBJ2-7; tentatively, D is TRBD1 (6 bases). The germline CDR1 and CDR2 sequences are GTSNPN and SVGIG (reference sequence). This CDR3 contains 13 residues. V shed 0 bases and J shed 7 bases, with 13 bases lying between them. This CDR3 reads CAWSVLQGSEQYF. CDR3 coding DNA: TGTGCCTGGAGTGTTTTACAGGGAAGTGAGCAGTACTTC. Combining the CDR3 with reference TRBV30 and TRBJ2-7 gives the whole variable domain SQTIHQWPATLVQPVGSPLSLECTVEGTSNPNLYWYRQAAGRGLQLLFYSVGIGQISSEVPQNLSASRPQDRQFILSSKKLLLSDSGFYLCAWSVLQGSEQYFGPGTRLTVT.

The chain joins TRBV5-1 to TRBJ1-2; D is possibly TRBD1 (5 bases). The length of the CDR3 is 15 residues. Trimming took off 1 base at V and 1 base at J, with 11 bases between the two ends. Germline V gene lookup returns CDR1 SGHRS and CDR2 YFSETQ. The CDR3 protein is CASSLQGMDNYGYTF. The CDR3 bases are TGCGCCAGCAGCTTGCAGGGTATGGATAACTATGGCTACACCTTC.

J is TRBJ1-5 and V is TRBV6-1; 8 positions agree with TRBD1. The V segment lost 6 bases and the J segment 10 bases; nucleotides outside the gene matches: 11. The germline CDR1 and CDR2 sequences are MNHNS and SASEGT. This CDR3 region has 14 residues. The DNA of the CDR3 is TGTGCCAGCAGGGGGACAGGTAACGATCGACCCCAGCATTTT. Amino acids: CASRGTGNDRPQHF.

V and J are TRBV5-5 and TRBJ1-5; D is ambiguous. V lost 4 bases and J 3 bases, leaving 8 bases between the germline ends. CDR1 SGHKS and CDR2 YYEKEE come from the germline V gene (reference sequence). This CDR3 contains 13 residues. The CDR3 DNA reads TGTGCCAGCAGCCCGGGATACAATCAGCCCCAGCATTTT. As protein: CASSPGYNQPQHF.

The V and J genes are TRBV12-5 and TRBJ2-1, with 7 bases matching TRBD2. The CDR3 has 14 residues. Unmatched junction bases numbered 2, after V lost 0 bases and J lost 6 bases. Germline CDR1 LGHNT, CDR2 FRNRAP. The CDR3 spells CASGLVPGGNEQFF. In DNA form, the CDR3 reads TGTGCTAGTGGTTTGGTACCGGGGGGCAATGAGCAGTTCTTC.

The CDR3 loop is CASSFLAGGRNEQFF. CDR3 nucleotide sequence: TGTGCCAGCAGCTTTCTAGCGGGGGGTAGAAATGAGCAGTTCTTC. The rearrangement uses TRBV5-6 and TRBJ2-1; 11 bases map to TRBD2. This CDR3 contains 15 residues. The germline CDR1 and CDR2 sequences are SGHDT and YYEEEE. Trimming at V came to 2 bases and at J to 7 bases, leaving 5 bases not matched to a gene.